This TCR beta chain was recorded in a study of regulatory T cells in long-lasting Graves disease. Time point specified: newly diagnosed GD, antithyroid drugs for less than 3 months. Scientists built the TCR library using RNA that was extracted from PBMCs. Each patient gave 7.5 to 9 milliliters of EDTA-anticoagulated peripheral blood. This clonotype was observed many times. The antigen is undetermined. J lost 4 bases, V lost 6 bases, and 3 bases had no gene match. The CDR3 consists of 12 residues. Germline values: CDR1 SNHLY, CDR2 FYNNEI. To make TCR beta libraries, researchers used iRepertoire HTBI primers and Arm-PCR of CDR3 regions. TCRdb reprocessed the multiplex PCR reads via MiXCR and lists one record per CDR3 protein. The sample lists some 460,000 distinct CDR3 sequences; under 20% were seen once. Whole-study results and caveats: Persistent-disease Graves' patients showed less TCR diversity than new cases. It was in persistent disease that TRBV28, TRBJ1-2 and TRBJ2-5 were favored.

The sample also formed part of further work on T cells in Graves' hyperthyroidism and ophthalmopathy. This second report adds: TCR CDR3 regions were first amplified by RT-PCR with HTBI primers.

The TCR was taken from a middle-aged man with Graves disease. Sequences were derived from peripheral blood mononuclear cells (PBMCs), sampled at new diagnosis, from a patient treated with antithyroid drugs. The chain combines TRBV2 with TRBJ2-7; the match to TRBD1 covers 7 bases. CDR3 nucleotides: TGTGCCAGCAGGCAGGACAGGTACGAGCAGTACTTC. It encodes CASRQDRYEQYF.